The subject of this entry is one T cell receptor beta chain. Its antigen is unknown. This specimen comes from a study of cytomegalovirus exposure and HLA in healthy donors. Study-wide background: Most genotyped donors, 65% to 85% of about 430, had Caucasian-associated genetic ancestry. The study, taken as a whole, reports: Later work found most CMV-associated TCR beta chains apparently HLA-restricted. For presence/absence analyses, sequencing depth was assumed to be roughly uniform across donors.

The PCR was carried out with 60 Vbeta primers and 13 Jbeta primers. The repertoire was sequenced with immunoSEQ multiplex PCR; TCRdb's copy has only in-frame clones and lacks some. The table lists about 120,000 clones, roughly 78% of them singletons. Per the germline V gene, CDR1 is KGHSY and CDR2 is FQNENV. The CDR3 runs to 13 residues. V gave up 4 bases and J gave up 5 bases, with 9 bases separating them. The clonotype was recovered from a man aged 30 to 45 in good health and CMV-seropositive. The sample comprised PBMCs. The rearrangement links TRBV16 to TRBJ1-5; D is uncertain. In DNA form, the CDR3 reads TGTGCCAGCAGCCCTAGCCGTGATCAGCCCCAGCATTTT. Translating it yields CASSPSRDQPQHF.